This T cell receptor (beta chain) was captured in a study of cytomegalovirus exposure and HLA in healthy donors. Notes on the study in general: Reports indicate that TCR beta sequences accurately predicted the HLA-A and HLA-B alleles of most subjects.

V was pared by 5 bases and J by 6 bases, with 8 bases of the junction left unmatched. Germline-derived CDR1 and CDR2 are SGHDT and YYEEEE. The CDR3 is 15 amino acids. The PCR was carried out with 60 Vbeta primers and 13 Jbeta primers. Repertoires were generated with immunoSEQ multiplex PCR, while TCRdb's copy carries only in-frame clones and drops some. The table shows 130,000 to 150,000 clones, with 50% to 75% occurring only once. Regarding this clone: Its antigen is currently unknown.

The chain has TRBV5-6 and TRBJ2-5; 12 positions agree with TRBD1. Sequencing was performed on PBMCs. The receptor was isolated from a woman aged 30 to 39 in good health and CMV-seropositive. CDR3 DNA: TGTGCCAGCAGTTCGGGACAGGGGGCTAGAAAGACCCAGTACTTC. It is translated as CASSSGQGARKTQYF.